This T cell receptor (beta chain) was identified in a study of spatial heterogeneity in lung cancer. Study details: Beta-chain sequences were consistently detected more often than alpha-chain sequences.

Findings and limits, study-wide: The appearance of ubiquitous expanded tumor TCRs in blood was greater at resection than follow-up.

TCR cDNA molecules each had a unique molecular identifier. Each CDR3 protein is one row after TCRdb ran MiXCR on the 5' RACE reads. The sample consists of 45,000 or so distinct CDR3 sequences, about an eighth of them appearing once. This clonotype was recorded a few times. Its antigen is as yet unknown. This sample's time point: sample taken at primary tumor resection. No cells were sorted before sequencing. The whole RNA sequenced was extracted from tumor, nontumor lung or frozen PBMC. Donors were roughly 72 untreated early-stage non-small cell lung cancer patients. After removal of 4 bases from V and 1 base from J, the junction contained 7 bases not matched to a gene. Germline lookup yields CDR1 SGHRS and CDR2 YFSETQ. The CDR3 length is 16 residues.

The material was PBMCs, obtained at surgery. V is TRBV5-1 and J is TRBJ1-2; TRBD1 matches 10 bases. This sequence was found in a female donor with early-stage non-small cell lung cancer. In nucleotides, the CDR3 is TGCGCCAGCAGCCTGTCCGGGACAGGGGTTAACTATGGCTACACCTTC. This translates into CASSLSGTGVNYGYTF.